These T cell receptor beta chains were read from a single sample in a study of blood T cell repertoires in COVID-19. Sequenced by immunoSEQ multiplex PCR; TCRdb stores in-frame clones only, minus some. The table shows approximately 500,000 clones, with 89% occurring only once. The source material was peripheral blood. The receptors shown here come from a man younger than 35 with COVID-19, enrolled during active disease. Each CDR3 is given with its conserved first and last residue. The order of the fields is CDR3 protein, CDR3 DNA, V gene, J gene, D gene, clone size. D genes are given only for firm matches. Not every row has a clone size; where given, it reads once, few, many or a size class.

cdr3_aa: CASSFGRDGSPLHF; cdr3_nt: TGTGCCAGCAGCTTCGGCAGGGATGGATCACCCCTCCACTTT; v_call: TRBV7-9; j_call: TRBJ1-6; d_call: NA; clone_size: NA
cdr3_aa: CASSSTQQGAGELFF; cdr3_nt: TGTGCCAGCAGCTCAACCCAACAGGGGGCGGGGGAGCTGTTTTTT; v_call: TRBV7-3; j_call: TRBJ2-2; d_call: TRBD1; clone_size: NA
cdr3_aa: CASRIKTGVTYNEQFF; cdr3_nt: TGTGCCAGCCGAATCAAAACAGGAGTTACCTACAATGAGCAGTTCTTC; v_call: TRBV6-4; j_call: TRBJ2-1; d_call: NA; clone_size: NA
cdr3_aa: CASSLVSWNTEAFF; cdr3_nt: TGTGCCAGCAGCTTAGTCAGTTGGAACACTGAAGCTTTCTTT; v_call: TRBV7-9; j_call: TRBJ1-1; d_call: NA; clone_size: NA
cdr3_aa: CASRVQGTDTQYF; cdr3_nt: TGTGCCAGCAGAGTACAAGGCACAGATACGCAGTATTTT; v_call: TRBV5-5; j_call: TRBJ2-3; d_call: NA; clone_size: NA
cdr3_aa: CASSLVATGSGNTIYF; cdr3_nt: TGTGCCAGCAGCTTAGTCGCGACAGGTTCTGGAAACACCATATATTTT; v_call: TRBV7-8; j_call: TRBJ1-3; d_call: NA; clone_size: NA
cdr3_aa: CASSPGQGRYGEQFF; cdr3_nt: TGTGCCAGCTCACCGGGACAGGGGAGGTATGGTGAGCAGTTCTTC; v_call: TRBV18; j_call: TRBJ2-1; d_call: TRBD1; clone_size: NA
cdr3_aa: CASSPTSGGVYEQYF; cdr3_nt: TGTGCCAGCAGCCCCACTAGCGGGGGAGTTTACGAGCAGTACTTC; v_call: TRBV7-8; j_call: TRBJ2-7; d_call: TRBD2; clone_size: NA
cdr3_aa: CASSSRNYRTGNHNEQFF; cdr3_nt: TGTGCCAGCAGCTCAAGAAATTACCGGACAGGGAACCACAATGAGCAGTTCTTC; v_call: TRBV11-3; j_call: TRBJ2-1; d_call: TRBD1; clone_size: NA
cdr3_aa: CASTLGQGFNNEQFF; cdr3_nt: TGCGCCAGCACCCTGGGGCAGGGTTTCAATAATGAGCAGTTCTTC; v_call: TRBV10-2; j_call: TRBJ2-1; d_call: NA; clone_size: NA
cdr3_aa: CASSQVAGTGESPLHF; cdr3_nt: TGCGCCAGCAGCCAAGTCGCAGGGACAGGGGAATCACCCCTCCACTTT; v_call: TRBV4-1; j_call: TRBJ1-6; d_call: TRBD1; clone_size: once
cdr3_aa: CASSHDSVSGNTIYF; cdr3_nt: TGTGCCAGCTCACACGACAGCGTCTCTGGAAACACCATATATTTT; v_call: TRBV18; j_call: TRBJ1-3; d_call: NA; clone_size: NA
cdr3_aa: CASSYWRSQETQYF; cdr3_nt: TGTGCCAGCAGTTACTGGCGGAGTCAAGAGACCCAGTACTTC; v_call: TRBV6-5; j_call: TRBJ2-5; d_call: NA; clone_size: NA
cdr3_aa: CASSLVGGTNEKLFF; cdr3_nt: TGTGCCAGCAGTCTCGTAGGGGGAACTAATGAAAAACTGTTTTTT; v_call: TRBV2; j_call: TRBJ1-4; d_call: NA; clone_size: once
cdr3_aa: CASSPSQETQYF; cdr3_nt: TGTGCCAGCAGCCCCTCTCAAGAGACCCAGTACTTC; v_call: TRBV7-2; j_call: TRBJ2-5; d_call: NA; clone_size: NA
cdr3_aa: CASSLWSDYGYTF; cdr3_nt: TGTGCCAGCAGCTTGTGGTCGGACTATGGCTACACCTTC; v_call: TRBV5-6; j_call: TRBJ1-2; d_call: NA; clone_size: NA
cdr3_aa: CASSGRDRKNIQYF; cdr3_nt: TGTGCCAGCAGCGGCCGGGACAGGAAAAACATTCAGTACTTC; v_call: TRBV7-9; j_call: TRBJ2-4; d_call: TRBD1; clone_size: NA
cdr3_aa: CASSPRQGPGELFF; cdr3_nt: TGTGCCAGCAGCCCCCGACAGGGTCCCGGGGAGCTGTTTTTT; v_call: TRBV5-4; j_call: TRBJ2-2; d_call: TRBD1; clone_size: NA
cdr3_aa: CASSVEVAGAGELFF; cdr3_nt: TGTGCCAGCAGCGTAGAGGTAGCGGGAGCCGGGGAGCTGTTTTTT; v_call: TRBV7-2; j_call: TRBJ2-2; d_call: TRBD2; clone_size: NA
cdr3_aa: CASSQDGDEQFF; cdr3_nt: TGCGCCAGCAGCCAAGACGGTGATGAGCAGTTCTTC; v_call: TRBV4-1; j_call: TRBJ2-1; d_call: NA; clone_size: NA
cdr3_aa: CASTLQGAGQPQHF; cdr3_nt: TGTGCCAGCACCCTACAGGGGGCAGGACAGCCCCAGCATTTT; v_call: TRBV6-6; j_call: TRBJ1-5; d_call: TRBD1; clone_size: NA
cdr3_aa: CATRPTPGDETEAFF; cdr3_nt: TGTGCCACCAGGCCCACCCCAGGGGATGAGACTGAAGCTTTCTTT; v_call: TRBV24-1; j_call: TRBJ1-1; d_call: NA; clone_size: NA
cdr3_aa: CASSGTGVTEAFF; cdr3_nt: TGTGCCAGCAGTGGAACAGGGGTCACTGAAGCTTTCTTT; v_call: TRBV12-3/TRBV12-4; j_call: TRBJ1-1; d_call: TRBD1; clone_size: many
cdr3_aa: CASSYSWSSGRSEQYF; cdr3_nt: TGTGCCAGCAGTTACTCCTGGTCTAGCGGGAGGTCCGAGCAGTACTTC; v_call: TRBV6-5; j_call: TRBJ2-7; d_call: TRBD2; clone_size: NA
cdr3_aa: CASSPTAGGPREQFF; cdr3_nt: TGTGCCAGTAGCCCGACAGCGGGGGGGCCGAGGGAGCAGTTCTTC; v_call: TRBV19; j_call: TRBJ2-1; d_call: TRBD2; clone_size: NA
cdr3_aa: CASSPPGTGMNTEAFF; cdr3_nt: TGTGCCAGCTCACCACCCGGGACAGGGATGAACACTGAAGCTTTCTTT; v_call: TRBV18; j_call: TRBJ1-1; d_call: TRBD1; clone_size: NA
cdr3_aa: CASSPQGEKLFF; cdr3_nt: TGTGCCAGCAGTCCACAGGGAGAAAAACTGTTTTTT; v_call: TRBV6-5; j_call: TRBJ1-4; d_call: NA; clone_size: NA
cdr3_aa: CSVVAAQETQYF; cdr3_nt: TGCAGCGTTGTGGCGGCGCAAGAGACCCAGTACTTC; v_call: TRBV29-1; j_call: TRBJ2-5; d_call: NA; clone_size: NA
cdr3_aa: CASSSAGHQYF; cdr3_nt: TGTGCCAGCAGCTCAGCGGGACATCAGTACTTC; v_call: TRBV11-2; j_call: TRBJ2-7; d_call: NA; clone_size: NA
cdr3_aa: CASSLWTSGTYEQYF; cdr3_nt: TGTGCCAGCAGCCTATGGACTAGCGGGACCTACGAGCAGTACTTC; v_call: TRBV14; j_call: TRBJ2-7; d_call: TRBD2; clone_size: NA
cdr3_aa: CASSVAGGKYEQYF; cdr3_nt: TGTGCCAGCAGCGTAGCGGGAGGGAAGTACGAGCAGTACTTC; v_call: TRBV28; j_call: TRBJ2-7; d_call: TRBD2; clone_size: NA
cdr3_aa: CASTQGTGGVTEAFF; cdr3_nt: TGTGCCAGTACCCAGGGGACAGGGGGAGTCACTGAAGCTTTCTTT; v_call: TRBV19; j_call: TRBJ1-1; d_call: TRBD1; clone_size: NA
cdr3_aa: CASSEARRAYQPQHF; cdr3_nt: TGTGCCAGCAGTGAAGCGCGTCGTGCCTATCAGCCCCAGCATTTT; v_call: TRBV6-1; j_call: TRBJ1-5; d_call: NA; clone_size: NA
cdr3_aa: CASSIFPGFSYEQYF; cdr3_nt: TGTGCCAGTAGTATCTTCCCAGGGTTCTCCTACGAGCAGTACTTC; v_call: TRBV19; j_call: TRBJ2-7; d_call: NA; clone_size: NA
cdr3_aa: CASSYLEGSNTQYF; cdr3_nt: TGTGCCAGCAGTTACCTCGAGGGTTCGAATACGCAGTATTTT; v_call: TRBV6-6; j_call: TRBJ2-3; d_call: NA; clone_size: NA
cdr3_aa: CASSQGVAGVTTQYF; cdr3_nt: TGTGCCAGCAGCCAAGGGGTAGCGGGAGTAACAACCCAGTACTTC; v_call: TRBV3-1/TRBV3-2; j_call: TRBJ2-5; d_call: TRBD2; clone_size: NA
cdr3_aa: CASSHEAGGGETQYF; cdr3_nt: TGTGCCAGCAGCCATGAAGCGGGAGGAGGAGAGACCCAGTACTTC; v_call: TRBV7-6; j_call: TRBJ2-5; d_call: TRBD2; clone_size: few
cdr3_aa: CASRKREVNEQYF; cdr3_nt: TGTGCCAGCAGGAAGCGGGAGGTGAACGAGCAGTACTTC; v_call: TRBV6-5; j_call: TRBJ2-7; d_call: TRBD2; clone_size: NA
cdr3_aa: CASKSRPGQGLYEQYF; cdr3_nt: TGTGCCAGTAAATCCCGACCGGGACAGGGATTATACGAGCAGTACTTC; v_call: TRBV27; j_call: TRBJ2-7; d_call: TRBD1; clone_size: NA
cdr3_aa: CASSLSRLLSF; cdr3_nt: TGTGCCAGCAGTCTGTCCCGACTCCTCTCATTC; v_call: TRBV12-3/TRBV12-4; j_call: TRBJ1-2; d_call: NA; clone_size: NA
cdr3_aa: CASNQGAQSYEQYF; cdr3_nt: TGTGCCAGCAACCAGGGGGCGCAGTCCTACGAGCAGTACTTC; v_call: TRBV2; j_call: TRBJ2-7; d_call: TRBD1; clone_size: many
cdr3_aa: CASSVRSGISYNEQFF; cdr3_nt: TGTGCCAGCAGCGTACGGTCAGGTATCTCCTACAATGAGCAGTTCTTC; v_call: TRBV9; j_call: TRBJ2-1; d_call: NA; clone_size: few
cdr3_aa: CATSRGQDYGYTF; cdr3_nt: TGTGCCACCAGCAGGGGACAAGACTATGGCTACACCTTC; v_call: TRBV15; j_call: TRBJ1-2; d_call: NA; clone_size: NA
cdr3_aa: CASSRTGDSYNSPLHF; cdr3_nt: TGTGCCAGCAGCCGAACGGGGGACTCCTATAATTCACCCCTCCACTTT; v_call: TRBV27; j_call: TRBJ1-6; d_call: NA; clone_size: once
cdr3_aa: CASSFGLNNEKLFF; cdr3_nt: TGTGCCAGCAGCTTCGGACTGAATAATGAAAAACTGTTTTTT; v_call: TRBV11-2; j_call: TRBJ1-4; d_call: NA; clone_size: once
cdr3_aa: CASSGQGQPQHF; cdr3_nt: TGCGCCAGCAGTGGTCAGGGTCAGCCCCAGCATTTT; v_call: TRBV10-2; j_call: TRBJ1-5; d_call: NA; clone_size: NA
cdr3_aa: CASSPGTSGGIDTQYF; cdr3_nt: TGTGCCAGCAGTCCCGGGACTAGCGGGGGTATAGATACGCAGTATTTT; v_call: TRBV11-2; j_call: TRBJ2-3; d_call: TRBD2; clone_size: NA
cdr3_aa: CASRGTYEQYF; cdr3_nt: TGTGCCAGCAGGGGCACCTACGAGCAGTACTTC; v_call: TRBV6-5; j_call: TRBJ2-7; d_call: NA; clone_size: NA